The rows below give T cell receptor beta chains drawn from one sample of a study of blood T cell repertoires in COVID-19. Some clones are missing from TCRdb's copy, which holds only in-frame ones; the method was immunoSEQ multiplex PCR. The sample yields about 180,000 clones, roughly nine tenths seen once. Source material: peripheral blood. The source of these receptors is a man between 65 and 85 years old with active or convalescent COVID-19. The conserved cysteine and the conserved F or W are not part of the CDR3 here. The D gene is left open where the match is weak.

v_call	d_call	cdr3_length	j_call	cdr3_aa
TRBV11-3	TRBD2	16	TRBJ2-1	ASSLGQLTSGGLGEQF
TRBV18	NA	14	TRBJ2-2	ASSPPGGANTGELF
TRBV7-9	TRBD1	13	TRBJ2-7	ASSLGRQGLDEQY
TRBV20-1	NA	12	TRBJ1-1	SASLSGVNTEAF
TRBV5-1	TRBD1	13	TRBJ1-1	ASSLDTGGGTEAF
TRBV10-1	TRBD1	11	TRBJ1-2	ASSEGQGYGYT
TRBV14	NA	11	TRBJ1-1	ASSAGGNTEAF
TRBV10-1	NA	12	TRBJ1-5	ASPEVNSNQPQH
TRBV30	NA	11	TRBJ1-3	AWRHLFRDTIY
TRBV13	NA	11	TRBJ1-3	ASSSGSGNTIY
TRBV5-1	TRBD1	12	TRBJ2-7	ASSSGQGTYEQY
TRBV5-1	NA	13	TRBJ2-5	ASSPNAGDGETQY